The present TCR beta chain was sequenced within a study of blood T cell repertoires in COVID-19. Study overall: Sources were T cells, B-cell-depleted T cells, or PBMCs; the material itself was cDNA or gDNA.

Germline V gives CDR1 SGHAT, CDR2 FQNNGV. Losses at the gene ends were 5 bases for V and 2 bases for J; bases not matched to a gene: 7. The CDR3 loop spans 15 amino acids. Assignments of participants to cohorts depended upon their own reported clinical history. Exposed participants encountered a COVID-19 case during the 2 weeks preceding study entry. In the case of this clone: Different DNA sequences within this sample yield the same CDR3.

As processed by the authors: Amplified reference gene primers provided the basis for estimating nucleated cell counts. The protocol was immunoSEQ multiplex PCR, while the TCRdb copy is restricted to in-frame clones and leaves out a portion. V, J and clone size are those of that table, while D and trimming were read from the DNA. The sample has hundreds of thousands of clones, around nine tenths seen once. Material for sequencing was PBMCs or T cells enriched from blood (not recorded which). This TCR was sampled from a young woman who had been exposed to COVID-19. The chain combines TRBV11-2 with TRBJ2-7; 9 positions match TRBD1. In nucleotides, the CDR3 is TGTGCCAGCAGCCCTCCGGGACAGGGCCCCTACGAGCAGTACTTC. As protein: CASSPPGQGPYEQYF. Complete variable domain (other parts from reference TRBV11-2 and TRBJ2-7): EAGVAQSPRYKIIEKRQSVAFWCNPISGHATLYWYQQILGQGPKLLIQFQNNGVVDDSQLPKDRFSAERLKGVDSTLKIQPAKLEDSAVYLCASSPPGQGPYEQYFGPGTRLTVT.